This entry lists 9 T cell receptor beta chains sequenced from one sample in a study of cytomegalovirus exposure and HLA in healthy donors (dated by TCRdb to about 2017). Receptors were amplified or captured by the immunoSEQ multiplex PCR assay. A mixture of 60 forward primers for TCR Vbeta segments and 13 reverse primers for TCR Jbeta segments was used in the multiplex PCR. In TCRdb, the immuneACCESS table is reduced to in-frame sequences with V and J assigned. These tables do not hold every clone; where another copy was compared, an unresolved V gene accounts for under half, and the others remain unexplained. A total of fewer than 200,000 clones appear in this sample, roughly four fifths of them only once. The ten largest clones represent roughly 4.5% of the sample. The sample taken for sequencing was PBMCs. The receptors stem from a young woman in good health and CMV-seropositive.

The gene calls are TRBV28 and TRBJ2-2; 8 bases align to TRBD1. The junction had 11 bases not matched to a gene; V was cut back by 6 bases and J by 2 bases. Germline CDR1 is MDHEN and CDR2 is SYDVKM. CDR3 length: 17 amino acids. In DNA form, the CDR3 reads TGTGCCAGCAGCTTCCCGGTGACAGGGGTAAACACCGGGGAGCTGTTTTTT. Its protein product is CASSFPVTGVNTGELFF. The full variable domain, completed using reference TRBV28 and TRBJ2-2, is DVKVTQSSRYLVKRTGEKVFLECVQDMDHENMFWYRQDPGLGLRLIYFSYDVKMKEKGDIPEGYSVSREKKERFSLILESASTNQTSMYLCASSFPVTGVNTGELFFGEGSRLTVL.

The chain couples TRBV5-1 to TRBJ2-3; perhaps TRBD2 as D (6 bases). Trimming cost V 4 bases and J 5 bases, with 8 bases left between them. Germline loops: CDR1 SGHRS, CDR2 YFSETQ. The CDR3 totals 12 residues. CDR3 DNA sequence: TGCGCCAGCAGCACGCGGGGAGATACGCAGTATTTT. Residues: CASSTRGDTQYF.

The J gene is TRBJ1-2, the V gene TRBV11-2; D gene unclear. V gave up 3 bases and J gave up 8 bases, with 10 bases separating them. Germline CDR1 SGHAT, CDR2 FQNNGV. The CDR3 consists of 12 residues. CDR3 residues: CASSFSGLGYTF. The CDR3 DNA follows: TGTGCCAGCAGCTTTAGCGGTTTAGGCTACACCTTC. The variable domain in full, completed from reference TRBV11-2 and TRBJ1-2, reads EAGVAQSPRYKIIEKRQSVAFWCNPISGHATLYWYQQILGQGPKLLIQFQNNGVVDDSQLPKDRFSAERLKGVDSTLKIQPAKLEDSAVYLCASSFSGLGYTFGSGTRLTVV.

This chain uses TRBV11-1 with TRBJ2-7; D is uncertain. This CDR3 has 16 residues. The germline gives CDR1 SGHAT, CDR2 FQDESV (reference sequence). The germline V and J ends were trimmed by 5 bases and 6 bases, with 23 bases remaining between them. This CDR3 is CASSPPGASVRGEQYF. The CDR3 region has the DNA TGTGCCAGCAGCCCCCCCGGCGCGTCTGTGCGCGGCGAGCAGTACTTC.

The rearrangement links TRBV6-1 to TRBJ2-7; D is uncertain. There are 15 residues in the CDR3. V lost 3 bases, J lost 4 bases, and 16 bases lay in between. Germline lookup yields CDR1 MNHNS and CDR2 SASEGT. The CDR3 protein is CASSDNLRSRYEQYF. CDR3 nucleotide sequence: TGTGCCAGCAGTGATAATCTCAGGTCCCGTTACGAGCAGTACTTC.

The table lists this clone with a few counts. This sequence joins TRBV5-6 and TRBJ2-1, with 10 bases identical to TRBD1. The junction had 6 bases not matched to a gene; V was cut back by 3 bases and J by 3 bases. Per the germline V gene, CDR1 is SGHDT and CDR2 is YYEEEE. This CDR3 comprises 16 residues. The DNA of the CDR3 is TGTGCCAGCAGCTGGCGGGGACAGGGGCTCTACAATGAGCAGTTCTTC. Its translation: CASSWRGQGLYNEQFF.

The CDR3 reads CASRQRLSGGGTDTQYF. CDR3 bases: TGTGCCAGCAGACAACGATTGAGTGGGGGGGGAACAGATACGCAGTATTTT. This chain links TRBV5-4 with TRBJ2-3; TRBD2 aligns across 7 bases. The CDR3 spans 17 residues. Germline lookup yields CDR1 SGHNT and CDR2 YYREEE (reference sequence). V shed 5 bases, J shed 3 bases, and the junction held 15 bases outside the gene matches.

This chain joins TRBV4-1 and TRBJ2-1; 13 bases are a match to TRBD2. Germline-derived CDR1 and CDR2 are MGHRA and YSYEKL. The CDR3 spans 21 residues. Unmatched junction bases numbered 16, after V lost 1 base and J lost 4 bases. The CDR3 nucleotides are TGCGCCAGCAGCCAAGGGGCGGCTCAACTAGCGGGGGGGCGACGGTACAATGAGCAGTTCTTC. Amino acids: CASSQGAAQLAGGRRYNEQFF.

This clone was detected a few times. CDR3 in amino acids: CASSYVAGDLDGYTF. The DNA for the CDR3 is TGTGCCAGCAGTTATGTGGCAGGGGATCTCGATGGCTACACCTTC. This chain links TRBV6-6 with TRBJ1-2; maybe TRBD1 (6 bases). The CDR3 is 15 amino acids. V was pared by 3 bases and J by 6 bases, with 17 bases between. Germline values: CDR1 MNHNY, CDR2 SVGAGI (reference sequence).